The 2 T cell receptor beta chains reported below all come from one sample, sequenced in a study of Ad26.COV2.S vaccination and SARS-CoV-2 variants. Treatment given: 15 to 20 received Ad26.COV2.S at low or high dose, single or two shots; 5 received placebo; per-sample allocation not given. Sampling was done on day 63 after the first vaccine or placebo injection. Sequenced by immunoSEQ multiplex PCR; TCRdb stores in-frame clones only, minus some. The table shows about 320,000 clones, with 90% occurring only once. The material was peripheral blood, obtained in a trial of Ad26.COV2.S vaccine versus placebo. The source is a person aged 18-60 years who received the Ad26.COV2.S COVID-19 vaccine or a placebo.

This clone was observed once. The genes are TRBV29-1 and TRBJ2-2; D remains ambiguous. The V end was cut by 4 bases, the J end by 2 bases, with 5 bases between. This CDR3 contains 12 residues. In germline, CDR1 is SQVTM, CDR2 ANQGSEA. In DNA, the CDR3 is TGCAGCGTTGGGGTCAACACCGGGGAGCTGTTTTTT. This gives the protein CSVGVNTGELFF.

This clone appeared a few times. The CDR3 region is CASSYGRGYGYTF. The CDR3, as DNA: TGTGCCAGCAGTTACGGGAGGGGCTATGGCTACACCTTC. J is TRBJ1-2 and V is TRBV27, with TRBD1 as a possible D gene (5 bases). Trimming stripped 4 bases from V and 4 bases from J, with 10 bases between. The CDR3 loop spans 13 amino acids. Per germline, CDR1 MNHEY and CDR2 SMNVEV (reference sequence).